Below are 25 T cell receptor beta chains sequenced from a single sample in a study of cytomegalovirus exposure and HLA in healthy donors. The repertoire was sequenced with immunoSEQ multiplex PCR; TCRdb's copy has only in-frame clones and lacks some. Among some 130,000 clones, about 88% were seen once, and the ten largest hold about 1.5%. The sample comprised PBMCs. These receptor sequences come from a man under 40 in good health and CMV-seronegative.

The gene calls are TRBV7-6 and TRBJ2-1, with TRBD2 matching over 14 bases. The CDR3 totals 18 residues. J was trimmed by 4 bases and V by 2 bases; bases with no gene match: 7. CDR1 is SGHVS, CDR2 FNYEAQ, per germline. As DNA, the CDR3 is TGTGCCAGCAGCTTAAGGACTAGCGGGAGGTGGGGATACAATGAGCAGTTCTTC. Translation gives CASSLRTSGRWGYNEQFF.

The chain recombines TRBV11-2 with TRBJ2-1; D not certain. V lost 3 bases and J lost 2, with 5 bases in between. Per germline, CDR1 SGHAT and CDR2 FQNNGV. The CDR3 loop spans 13 amino acids. In DNA, the CDR3 is TGTGCCAGCAGCTTTACAACCTACAATGAGCAGTTCTTC. This sequence encodes CASSFTTYNEQFF.

The V gene is TRBV7-8, the J gene TRBJ1-5, with 7 bases fitting TRBD1. The germline V gene has CDR1 SGHVS and CDR2 FQNEAQ. The CDR3 is 16 residues long. Germline trimming cut 5 bases from V and 2 bases from J; bases unmatched to any gene: 9. The CDR3 region has the DNA TGTGCCAGCAGCCCAAGGACAGGTGGAGGCAATCAGCCCCAGCATTTT. Protein: CASSPRTGGGNQPQHF.

The table lists this clone with a count of one. The rearrangement uses TRBV11-3 and TRBJ2-2; 7 bases agree with TRBD1. Looked up from germline, CDR1 is SGHNT and CDR2 is YENEEA. The V and J ends lost 2 bases and 3 bases, in that order; junction bases with no gene match: 3. The CDR3 runs to 15 residues. The CDR3 DNA is TGTGCCAGCAGCTTACGACAGGGTGACACCGGGGAGCTGTTTTTT. Protein: CASSLRQGDTGELFF. Supplemented by reference TRBV11-3 and TRBJ2-2, the full variable domain reads EAGVVQSPRYKIIEKKQPVAFWCNPISGHNTLYWYLQNLGQGPELLIRYENEEAVDDSQLPKDRFSAERLKGVDSTLKIQPAELGDSAVYLCASSLRQGDTGELFFGEGSRLTVL.

The chain couples TRBV9 to TRBJ2-1, with D possibly being TRBD2 (6 bases). CDR1 is SGDLS, CDR2 YYNGEE, per germline. The V end was cut by 3 bases, the J end by 10 bases, with 17 bases between. The CDR3 spans 14 residues. This chain's CDR3 is CASSALLEGTEQFF. The DNA for the CDR3 is TGTGCCAGCAGCGCCCTGTTGGAGGGCACAGAGCAGTTCTTC.

The rearrangement links TRBV27 to TRBJ2-4; maybe TRBD1 (5 bases). The CDR3 is made up of 15 amino acids. Germline-derived CDR1 and CDR2 are MNHEY and SMNVEV (reference sequence). Deletions cut 3 bases from V and 0 bases from J, with 9 bases between. CDR3 nucleotides: TGTGCCAGCAGTTTTGGGGCCCTAGCCAAAAACATTCAGTACTTC. Translation gives CASSFGALAKNIQYF.

CDR3 in DNA: TGTGCCAGCAGCGTTCCCATTGACAGGGGACTTCGTCCGAGCTCCTACGAGCAGTACTTC. It is translated as CASSVPIDRGLRPSSYEQYF. The chain employs TRBV9 and TRBJ2-7; 8 bases agree with TRBD1. The CDR3 is 20 residues long. The J segment lost 0 bases and the V segment lost 2 bases, leaving 19 bases of the junction unmatched. Germline V gives CDR1 SGDLS, CDR2 YYNGEE.

The rearrangement joins TRBV5-1 to TRBJ2-7, with 8 bases lining up with TRBD2. Losses at the gene ends were 1 base for V and 5 bases for J; bases not matched to a gene: 5. This CDR3 is 14 amino acids long. The germline V gene encodes CDR1 SGHRS and CDR2 YFSETQ. CDR3 loop: CASSLTAGVDEQYF. The CDR3 DNA is TGCGCCAGCAGCTTGACAGCGGGAGTGGACGAGCAGTACTTC.

This chain links TRBV23-1 with TRBJ1-5; TRBD1 aligns across 9 bases. TRBV23-1 is identified as an open reading frame with a role that is uncertain. This CDR3 is built from 18 residues. With 4 bases clipped from V and 5 bases from J, the junction kept 15 bases outside the gene matches. CDR3 sequence: CASSPPYRGPRTDQPQHF. CDR3 DNA: TGCGCCAGCAGTCCGCCTTACAGGGGGCCCCGAACCGATCAGCCCCAGCATTTT.

This chain uses TRBV7-2 with TRBJ2-1, with D possibly TRBD2 on 6 matching bases. The CDR3 is 15 amino acids. V lost 1 base and J 6 bases, leaving 13 bases between the germline ends. Germline CDR1 is SGHTA and CDR2 is FQGNSA. The CDR3 bases are TGTGCCAGCAGCTTAGTGGGAGGTGCATCCAATGAGCAGTTCTTC. Amino acids: CASSLVGGASNEQFF.

The sample holds a few counts of this clone. The chain recombines TRBV6-6 with TRBJ2-2; tentative D call: TRBD1 (5 bases). The ends were cut back, 7 bases at V and 0 bases at J, with 12 bases in the middle. Germline values: CDR1 MNHNY, CDR2 SVGAGI (reference sequence). The length of the CDR3 is 15 residues. This CDR3 is CASKGYQSNTGELFF. For the CDR3, the DNA is TGTGCCAGCAAGGGGTACCAATCGAACACCGGGGAGCTGTTTTTT.

This clone was seen just once. V and J are TRBV7-2 and TRBJ2-1; tentatively, D is TRBD2 (5 bases). The CDR3 extends over 13 amino acids. In germline, CDR1 is SGHTA, CDR2 FQGNSA. V shed 5 bases and J shed 11 bases, with 16 bases lying between them. The DNA for the CDR3 is TGTGCCAGCAGCCCAGATATGGGGAGACAGCAGTTCTTC. It encodes CASSPDMGRQQFF.

The chain recombines TRBV10-3 with TRBJ1-1; D uncertain. The CDR3 runs to 13 residues. Germline values: CDR1 ENHRY, CDR2 SYGVKD. The V end lost 0 bases, the J end lost 8 bases, and 10 bases lay between the germline ends. The CDR3 spells CAISESGSPEAFF. In DNA, the CDR3 is TGTGCCATCAGTGAGTCGGGCAGCCCAGAAGCTTTCTTT.

The genes are TRBV7-9 and TRBJ2-7, with a possible D match to TRBD2 (6 bases). This CDR3 spans 15 amino acids. Germline V gene sequence: CDR1 SEHNR, CDR2 FQNEAQ (reference sequence). Trimming stripped 3 bases from V and 3 bases from J, with 15 bases between. The CDR3 loop reads CASSFLETGDYEQYF. The CDR3 region has the DNA TGTGCCAGCAGCTTTCTAGAGACGGGAGACTACGAGCAGTACTTC.

In its sample, this clone was seen once. The chain carries TRBV5-5 and TRBJ2-5; a possible D gene is TRBD2 (5 bases). CDR3 length: 13 amino acids. Germline V CDR1 and CDR2: SGHKS, YYEKEE (reference sequence). Trimming took 10 bases from V and 1 from J, leaving 14 bases between them. CDR3 sequence: CAVGSSGQETQYF. The CDR3 bases are TGTGCCGTTGGGTCAAGCGGCCAAGAGACCCAGTACTTC. Filled out from reference TRBV5-5 and TRBJ2-5, the complete variable domain reads DAGVTQSPTHLIKTRGQQVTLRCSPISGHKSVSWYQQVLGQGPQFIFQYYEKEERGRGNFPDRFSARQFPNYSSELNVNALLLGDSALYLCAVGSSGQETQYFGPGTRLLVL.

V and J are TRBV10-3 and TRBJ2-3; 14 bases map to TRBD2. Germline V gene lookup returns CDR1 ENHRY and CDR2 SYGVKD. The CDR3 is 16 amino acids. The ends lost 8 bases at V and 5 bases at J; junction bases unmatched: 9. The CDR3 is CAIRLAGGDLIDTQYF. The CDR3 DNA follows: TGTGCCATCCGACTAGCGGGAGGGGATTTGATAGATACGCAGTATTTT.

The chain recombines TRBV9 with TRBJ2-6; possibly TRBD2 for D (6 bases). V was shortened by 0 bases and J by 2 bases, with 6 bases between the two germline ends. Germline lookup yields CDR1 SGDLS and CDR2 YYNGEE. This CDR3 region has 15 residues. The CDR3 nucleotides are TGTGCCAGCAGCGTAGGGAGGGCTGGGGCCAACGTCCTGACTTTC. This sequence encodes CASSVGRAGANVLTF.

J is TRBJ2-1 and V is TRBV19; D is perhaps TRBD2 (6 bases). Trimming stripped 5 bases from V and 4 bases from J, with 18 bases between. This CDR3 is built from 16 residues. From germline, CDR1 is LNHDA and CDR2 SQIVND (reference sequence). The CDR3 sequence: CASSSRLVHPYNEQFF. CDR3 in DNA: TGTGCCAGTAGTTCCCGACTAGTCCATCCTTACAATGAGCAGTTCTTC. Variable domain in full (rest from reference TRBV19 and TRBJ2-1): DGGITQSPKYLFRKEGQNVTLSCEQNLNHDAMYWYRQDPGQGLRLIYYSQIVNDFQKGDIAEGYSVSREKKESFPLTVTSAQKNPTAFYLCASSSRLVHPYNEQFFGPGTRLTVL.

The chain joins TRBV11-2 to TRBJ1-4, with 7 bases identical to TRBD1. V was clipped by 2 bases and J by 11 bases; unmatched bases: 8. Looked up from germline, CDR1 is SGHAT and CDR2 is FQNNGV. The CDR3 consists of 14 residues. As DNA, the CDR3 is TGTGCCAGCAGCTTAACCCAAACGACAGGGAAACTGTTTTTT. Translating gives CASSLTQTTGKLFF.

The gene calls are TRBV11-2 and TRBJ1-1, with 8 bases fitting TRBD1. The junction had 5 bases not matched to a gene; V was cut back by 3 bases and J by 2 bases. The CDR3 sequence is 15 residues long. CDR1 and CDR2 (germline): SGHAT, FQNNGV. The DNA for the CDR3 is TGTGCCAGCAGCTTTGGGACAGGACGAAACACTGAAGCTTTCTTT. Translated, it gives CASSFGTGRNTEAFF.

The rearrangement uses TRBV10-1 and TRBJ2-7, with 9 bases aligning to TRBD2. Trimming at V came to 2 bases and at J to 7 bases, leaving 3 bases not matched to a gene. The germline V gene encodes CDR1 WNHNN and CDR2 SYGVQD (reference sequence). The CDR3 is 13 residues long. The CDR3 is CASSERGRGEQYF. DNA for the CDR3: TGCGCCAGCAGTGAGCGCGGGAGGGGTGAGCAGTACTTC.

The rearrangement joins TRBV30 to TRBJ2-1, with 8 bases aligning to TRBD1. The CDR3 has 14 amino acids. The germline V gene encodes CDR1 GTSNPN and CDR2 SVGIG (reference sequence). Trimming cost V 0 bases and J 10 bases; bases outside gene matches: 8. The CDR3 loop reads CAWSVRTGPGEQFF. In DNA form, the CDR3 reads TGTGCCTGGAGTGTAAGGACAGGGCCCGGGGAGCAGTTCTTC.

With respect to this clone: A junction boundary mismatches the germline segment, possibly from a read error. Other DNA sequences in the same sample also yield this CDR3. The V call is TRBV30, the J call TRBJ2-1; 9 nucleotides agree with TRBD2. CDR3 size: 14 residues. CDR1 and CDR2 (germline): GTSNPN, SVGIG (reference sequence). This chain's CDR3 is CAWALAGSYNEQFF. The CDR3 DNA sequence: TGCGCCTGGGCCCTAGCGGGATCCTACAATGAGCAGTTCTTC.

The chain joins TRBV19 to TRBJ2-3; 10 nucleotides line up with TRBD2. Per the germline V gene, CDR1 is LNHDA and CDR2 is SQIVND (reference sequence). Losses at the gene ends were 3 bases for V and 0 bases for J; bases not matched to a gene: 15. The CDR3 runs 20 residues. This chain's CDR3 is CASSISGLAGVGPSTDTQYF. CDR3 in DNA: TGTGCCAGTAGTATTTCAGGGCTAGCGGGAGTCGGTCCTAGCACAGATACGCAGTATTTT.

This chain uses TRBV30 with TRBJ2-7; perhaps TRBD2 as D (6 bases). The CDR3 sequence is 14 residues long. Germline CDR1 reads GTSNPN; CDR2 reads SVGIG (reference sequence). Trimming took 0 bases from V and 3 from J, leaving 12 bases between them. In DNA, the CDR3 is TGTGCCTGGAGTGTAGGAAAGGGAGGCTACGAGCAGTACTTC. Translated: CAWSVGKGGYEQYF. Complete variable domain (other parts from reference TRBV30 and TRBJ2-7): SQTIHQWPATLVQPVGSPLSLECTVEGTSNPNLYWYRQAAGRGLQLLFYSVGIGQISSEVPQNLSASRPQDRQFILSSKKLLLSDSGFYLCAWSVGKGGYEQYFGPGTRLTVT.